The clone carrying this T cell receptor beta chain was counted between two and nine times. Its antigen is currently unknown. The use of a sample-barcoded 5' primer and a J-beta primer mix characterized a second PCR of roughly 6 to 11 cycles. Using its own MiXCR run on the 5' RACE reads, TCRdb lists one record per CDR3 protein. Of almost 550,000 distinct CDR3 sequences listed, under 30% are singletons. Germline V CDR1 and CDR2: LGHNA, YNFKEQ. This CDR3 region has 16 residues. This record belongs to a study of blood T cells in healthy people across ages. The study's findings and limits: Total diversity from one million sequenced T cells was likely underestimated.

These data also featured in a second study, about T cells of mothers and their children.

This chain uses TRBV4-2 with TRBJ2-5, with D tentatively TRBD1 (7 bases). The DNA matches TRBJ2-1 better at its end, which makes the J call doubtful. The receptor was isolated from a boy aged 10-17 years in good health. The sequencing sample was made of blood. The CDR3 DNA reads as TGTGCCAGCAGCCATCACACTCCCAGGGGGGTCAATGAGCAGTTCTTC. It yields the protein CASSHHTPRGVNEQFF.